This TCR beta chain was profiled in a study of T cell repertoires in cytomegalovirus infection (dated by TCRdb to about 2019). Describing the broader study: Recently identified HLA-C-restricted CMV epitopes, whose presentation resists viral immunomodulation, were targeted by peptide stimulations together with well-studied HLA-B-restricted epitopes. The HLA type of each donor mattered for the analysis, because public TCR beta signatures pointed to carriage of CMV infection along with the matching HLA type.

The instrument given in TCRdb is Illumina HiSeq 1500. The public reads were reprocessed in TCRdb via fastp at Q25 and MiXCR, keeping in-frame beta chains. Here each entry gathers all rows of one CDR3 protein and keeps the most common genes and DNA. The sample table holds 20,000 to 25,000 distinct CDR3 sequences, of which about 42% were seen once. The biggest ten clones account for over 85% of the sample. General conclusions and limits of the study: Cumulative frequency of public TCR beta family members discriminated carriers of CMV infection plus the relevant HLA type in this cohort and an independent roughly 320-donor cohort. The ex vivo response was dominated by HLA-C-restricted CMV-specific TCR beta clonotypes, and the single most frequent clonotype in two of eight donors was supplied by these HLA-C-restricted clonotypes.

Trimmed from V: 7 bases; trimmed from J: 4 bases; junction bases lacking a gene match: 8. CDR1 and CDR2 (ENHRY, SYGVKD) derive from the germline V gene. The CDR3 has 16 amino acids, counting the end cysteine and phenylalanine. Here the CDR3 DNA is all that survives: 48 bases in frame from base 1. This clonotype was seen more than once but under ten times. This receptor's antigen is unknown. Base quality data are lacking; no much larger clone is found one base away. The meaning of the sample's treatment or condition label: in vitro stimulation with specific CMV peptide epitopes to enrich CMV-specific T cells.

This clonotype was sampled from a human donor in good health (CMV status not recorded). Some clones in this sample may be carry-over from other donors' samples. Sequenced material: CD8+ T cells from cultured PBMCs, taken from culture after CMV antigen stimulation. The sequence links TRBV10-3 to TRBJ2-2, with TRBD2 matching 11 junction bases. CDR3 reads: CAIKEVTSGVTGELFF. Here is the DNA: TGTGCCATCAAGGAGGTGACTAGCGGGGTCACCGGGGAGCTGTTTTTT.